Included here is one T cell receptor (beta chain) sequence, with context. This sample is drawn from a study of blood T cell repertoires in COVID-19. At the level of the study: The United States, Italy and Spain were the sources of the acute and convalescent COVID-19 samples.

Authors' data handling: The assay estimated nucleated cells by amplifying reference gene primers. The assay was immunoSEQ multiplex PCR, and TCRdb's table has in-frame clones only and misses some. V and J calls and clone size are as listed in that table; D and trimming were resolved from the DNA. The table includes some 59,000 clones, 85% to 95% detected once. Per the germline V gene, CDR1 is SEHNR and CDR2 is FQNEAQ (reference sequence). The CDR3 loop spans 17 amino acids. Trimming took 0 bases from V and 2 from J; bases not matched to a gene: 4. The sequenced sample consisted of peripheral blood. This TCR was sampled from a man aged 50 to 59 with acute or convalescent COVID-19. The chain is built from TRBV7-9 and TRBJ2-1, with 10 bases lining up with TRBD2. The DNA for the CDR3 is TGTGCCAGCAGCTTAGCAGCGGGAGGGCCTACCTACAATGAGCAGTTCTTC. Protein: CASSLAAGGPTYNEQFF.